This T cell receptor beta chain was identified during a study of CD8 T cells in ankylosing spondylitis. CDR3 length equals 16 residues. Trimming removed 0 bases at V and 2 bases at J, with 13 bases between. Germline V gene lookup returns CDR1 LGHNA and CDR2 YSLEER. TCRdb ran MiXCR on the 5' RACE reads and lists one entry per CDR3 protein. The profile shows some 800,000 distinct CDR3 sequences, 12% of them singletons. This clonotype was detected a few times. Its antigen is unidentified. Findings and caveats of the study: For ankylosing spondylitis blood, a TCR beta motif of 7 or 8 highly homologous variants appeared characteristic.

The source material was blood, either unsorted or a sorted T cell fraction (not recorded which). V and J are TRBV4-3 and TRBJ1-2, with D possibly matching TRBD1 (6 bases). This sequence originates from a male donor with ankylosing spondylitis. CDR3 DNA sequence: TGCGCCAGCAGCCAAGAAGGGACACTCTCAAACTATGGCTACACCTTC. The encoded protein is CASSQEGTLSNYGYTF.